The clone carrying this TCR beta chain was detected once. Its antigen remains unidentified. The data belong to a study of T cells in localized non-small cell lung cancer. Regarding the study as a whole: Analysis by sequencing included only one tumor region, so heterogeneity remains possible.

Clones were sequenced by immunoSEQ multiplex PCR, and TCRdb holds only the in-frame ones, with some missing. Here the sample spans 4,100 or so clones, about 34% being singletons. The CDR3 has 14 residues. The V and J ends lost 3 bases and 2 bases respectively, with 9 bases between them. Germline V lookup: CDR1 MNHEY, CDR2 SMNVEV (reference sequence). The specimen was lung tumor tissue, collected before any cancer treatment. This clonotype was obtained from a man aged 40 to 70 with stage II squamous cell lung carcinoma. The V call is TRBV27, the J call TRBJ2-3; D ambiguous. CDR3 region: CASSFRPTTDTQYF. CDR3 coding DNA: TGTGCCAGCAGTTTTAGGCCCACCACAGATACGCAGTATTTT.